A selection of T cell receptor beta chains follows, all from one sample in a study of technical replicates of blood from a handful of donors. Profiling relied on immunoSEQ multiplex PCR, and the TCRdb table lists in-frame clones only, not all of them. The table shows about 88,000 clones, with 94% occurring only once. The material sequenced was T cells isolated from PBMCs. These receptors originate from a human donor in good health. Each CDR3 is given with its conserved first and last residue. The order of the fields is CDR3 protein, CDR3 DNA, D gene, clone size, J gene, V gene. A D gene is named only where the DNA matches it firmly. Rows may omit the clone size; those that give it use once, few, many or a size class.

cdr3_aa: CASRHLGQADEQYF
cdr3_nt: TGTGCCAGCAGACACTTGGGACAGGCCGACGAGCAGTACTTC
d_call: TRBD1
clone_size: .
j_call: TRBJ2-7
v_call: TRBV6-5

cdr3_aa: CASSTRARTAGNQPQHF
cdr3_nt: TGTGCCAGTAGTACACGGGCCAGGACAGCCGGAAATCAGCCCCAGCATTTT
d_call: .
clone_size: .
j_call: TRBJ1-5
v_call: TRBV19

cdr3_aa: CASSRSGQPQHF
cdr3_nt: TGTGCCAGCAGTCGTTCGGGTCAGCCCCAGCATTTT
d_call: .
clone_size: .
j_call: TRBJ1-5
v_call: TRBV2

cdr3_aa: CASSLGRGAILGAFF
cdr3_nt: TGTGCCAGCAGCTTAGGTCGGGGGGCCATCCTTGGAGCTTTCTTT
d_call: .
clone_size: .
j_call: TRBJ1-1
v_call: TRBV11-2

cdr3_aa: CASSLVRGVSEAFF
cdr3_nt: TGTGCCAGCAGCTTGGTCAGGGGTGTTTCTGAAGCTTTCTTT
d_call: .
clone_size: .
j_call: TRBJ1-1
v_call: TRBV11-2

cdr3_aa: CASSVGTLSNQPQHF
cdr3_nt: TGTGCCAGCAGCGTGGGCACCCTCAGCAATCAGCCCCAGCATTTT
d_call: .
clone_size: .
j_call: TRBJ1-5
v_call: TRBV9

cdr3_aa: CASSSGQGVVTGELFF
cdr3_nt: TGTGCCAGCAGCTCCGGACAGGGTGTTGTCACCGGGGAGCTGTTTTTT
d_call: TRBD1
clone_size: .
j_call: TRBJ2-2
v_call: TRBV5-5

cdr3_aa: CASSLSATGVVRNQPQHF
cdr3_nt: TGTGCCAGCAGCTTGAGTGCGACAGGGGTAGTACGCAATCAGCCCCAGCATTTT
d_call: TRBD1
clone_size: few
j_call: TRBJ1-5
v_call: TRBV5-5

cdr3_aa: CASSLEGGYTEAFF
cdr3_nt: TGCGCCAGCAGCTTGGAAGGGGGCTATACTGAAGCTTTCTTT
d_call: TRBD1
clone_size: few
j_call: TRBJ1-1
v_call: TRBV5-1

cdr3_aa: CASSMQGADTQYF
cdr3_nt: TGTGCCAGTAGTATGCAGGGGGCAGATACGCAGTATTTT
d_call: TRBD1
clone_size: .
j_call: TRBJ2-3
v_call: TRBV19

cdr3_aa: CASSQEDRGQETQYF
cdr3_nt: TGCGCCAGCAGCCAAGAGGACAGGGGACAAGAGACCCAGTACTTC
d_call: TRBD1
clone_size: .
j_call: TRBJ2-5
v_call: TRBV4-1

cdr3_aa: CASSLLGRGAFGEQFF
cdr3_nt: TGTGCCAGCAGTTTATTAGGCAGGGGGGCCTTTGGAGAGCAGTTCTTC
d_call: .
clone_size: .
j_call: TRBJ2-1
v_call: TRBV27

cdr3_aa: CASRLAGGNNEQFF
cdr3_nt: TGCGCCAGCAGACTAGCGGGGGGAAACAATGAGCAGTTCTTC
d_call: TRBD2
clone_size: .
j_call: TRBJ2-1
v_call: TRBV4-1

cdr3_aa: CASSPRGPYNEQFF
cdr3_nt: TGTGCCAGCAGCCCCAGGGGTCCCTACAATGAGCAGTTCTTC
d_call: .
clone_size: once
j_call: TRBJ2-1
v_call: TRBV7-8

cdr3_aa: CASTGTGAMVYEQYF
cdr3_nt: TGTGCCAGCACGGGGACAGGGGCCATGGTCTACGAGCAGTACTTC
d_call: TRBD1
clone_size: .
j_call: TRBJ2-7
v_call: TRBV6-1

cdr3_aa: CASSQGPRDRGSVRELFF
cdr3_nt: TGCGCCAGCAGCCAAGGCCCTAGGGACAGGGGGTCTGTCCGGGAGCTGTTTTTT
d_call: TRBD1
clone_size: once
j_call: TRBJ2-2
v_call: TRBV4-1

cdr3_aa: CASSLAGVAEQYF
cdr3_nt: TGTGCCAGCAGCCTAGCGGGGGTCGCCGAGCAGTACTTC
d_call: TRBD2
clone_size: .
j_call: TRBJ2-7
v_call: TRBV6-6

cdr3_aa: CASSQPSGGRGYEQYF
cdr3_nt: TGCGCCAGCAGCCAACCAAGCGGAGGAAGAGGGTACGAGCAGTACTTC
d_call: .
clone_size: .
j_call: TRBJ2-7
v_call: TRBV4-1

cdr3_aa: CASSVTSGGLNEQFF
cdr3_nt: TGTGCCAGCAGTGTCACTAGCGGGGGGCTCAATGAGCAGTTCTTC
d_call: TRBD2
clone_size: once
j_call: TRBJ2-1
v_call: TRBV6-1

cdr3_aa: CASSEVQRGYNEQFF
cdr3_nt: TGCGCCAGCAGTGAGGTCCAGCGGGGATACAATGAGCAGTTCTTC
d_call: TRBD2
clone_size: .
j_call: TRBJ2-1
v_call: TRBV10-1

cdr3_aa: CASSNELHGNTIYF
cdr3_nt: TGTGCCAGCAGTAATGAATTACATGGAAACACCATATATTTT
d_call: .
clone_size: .
j_call: TRBJ1-3
v_call: TRBV25-1

cdr3_aa: CASSPDAADREAKNIQYF
cdr3_nt: TGTGCCAGCAGCCCTGATGCGGCGGACAGGGAGGCTAAAAACATTCAGTACTTC
d_call: TRBD1
clone_size: .
j_call: TRBJ2-4
v_call: TRBV4-2

cdr3_aa: CASSSVRRTGDYEQYF
cdr3_nt: TGTGCCAGCAGCTCGGTTCGCCGGACAGGGGACTACGAGCAGTACTTC
d_call: TRBD1
clone_size: .
j_call: TRBJ2-7
v_call: TRBV5-8

cdr3_aa: CASSLVASTDTQYF
cdr3_nt: TGTGCCAGCAGTTTAGTAGCCAGCACAGATACGCAGTATTTT
d_call: .
clone_size: .
j_call: TRBJ2-3
v_call: TRBV27

cdr3_aa: CASSDEVNQPQHF
cdr3_nt: TGTGCCAGCAGTGACGAGGTAAATCAGCCCCAGCATTTT
d_call: .
clone_size: .
j_call: TRBJ1-5
v_call: TRBV6-4

cdr3_aa: CSADRGEEQFF
cdr3_nt: TGCAGTGCGGACAGGGGAGAGGAGCAGTTCTTC
d_call: TRBD1
clone_size: once
j_call: TRBJ2-1
v_call: TRBV20-1

cdr3_aa: CARSPRVETGRAFF
cdr3_nt: TGTGCCAGAAGCCCGCGGGTTGAGACCGGGCGAGCTTTCTTT
d_call: .
clone_size: .
j_call: TRBJ1-1
v_call: TRBV5-3

cdr3_aa: CASTPSGTALNTIYF
cdr3_nt: TGTGCCAGCACCCCGTCCGGGACAGCACTAAACACCATATATTTT
d_call: TRBD1
clone_size: .
j_call: TRBJ1-3
v_call: TRBV9

cdr3_aa: CASSKVRGDTGELFF
cdr3_nt: TGTGCCAGCAGCAAAGTCAGGGGTGACACCGGGGAGCTGTTTTTT
d_call: .
clone_size: .
j_call: TRBJ2-2
v_call: TRBV14

cdr3_aa: CASGQNTEAFF
cdr3_nt: TGTGCCAGCGGACAGAACACTGAAGCTTTCTTT
d_call: .
clone_size: once
j_call: TRBJ1-1
v_call: TRBV6-5

cdr3_aa: CASSDPGLAGANEQFF
cdr3_nt: TGTGCCAGCAGCGACCCGGGACTAGCGGGGGCAAATGAGCAGTTCTTC
d_call: TRBD2
clone_size: .
j_call: TRBJ2-1
v_call: TRBV13

cdr3_aa: CSVAGGQGGGYTF
cdr3_nt: TGCAGCGTTGCGGGGGGACAGGGTGGAGGCTACACCTTC
d_call: TRBD1
clone_size: .
j_call: TRBJ1-2
v_call: TRBV29-1

cdr3_aa: CASSLLTGNSPLHF
cdr3_nt: TGTGCCAGCAGCTTACTAACAGGAAATTCACCCCTCCACTTT
d_call: .
clone_size: few
j_call: TRBJ1-6
v_call: TRBV7-3

cdr3_aa: CASEDRTGSTDTQYF
cdr3_nt: TGTGCCAGCGAGGACAGGACTGGGAGCACAGATACGCAGTATTTT
d_call: TRBD1
clone_size: .
j_call: TRBJ2-3
v_call: TRBV28

cdr3_aa: CASSQGQGNNEQFF
cdr3_nt: TGTGCCAGCAGCCAAGGACAGGGAAACAATGAGCAGTTCTTC
d_call: TRBD1
clone_size: once
j_call: TRBJ2-1
v_call: TRBV4-2

cdr3_aa: CASSQVGRTPTEAFF
cdr3_nt: TGCGCCAGCAGCCAAGTTGGCCGAACCCCCACTGAAGCTTTCTTT
d_call: .
clone_size: .
j_call: TRBJ1-1
v_call: TRBV4-1

cdr3_aa: CASRHDQNIQYF
cdr3_nt: TGTGCCAGTCGACACGACCAAAACATTCAGTACTTC
d_call: .
clone_size: .
j_call: TRBJ2-4
v_call: TRBV5-6

cdr3_aa: CASSLWASGHPSPRNEQFF
cdr3_nt: TGTGCCAGCAGCTTGTGGGCATCAGGGCACCCTTCTCCCCGTAATGAGCAGTTCTTC
d_call: .
clone_size: .
j_call: TRBJ2-1
v_call: TRBV5-6

cdr3_aa: CSVESGGYGYTF
cdr3_nt: TGCAGCGTTGAGTCAGGGGGGTATGGCTACACCTTC
d_call: TRBD1
clone_size: .
j_call: TRBJ1-2
v_call: TRBV29-1

cdr3_aa: CASSLGNRGTYEQYF
cdr3_nt: TGCGCCAGCAGCCTGGGGAACAGGGGAACCTACGAGCAGTACTTC
d_call: TRBD1
clone_size: .
j_call: TRBJ2-7
v_call: TRBV5-1

cdr3_aa: CAGRTELDTQYF
cdr3_nt: TGTGCCGGTCGGACTGAACTAGATACGCAGTATTTT
d_call: .
clone_size: .
j_call: TRBJ2-3
v_call: TRBV14

cdr3_aa: CASSPRWGVEQYF
cdr3_nt: TGCGCCAGCAGTCCAAGGTGGGGGGTGGAGCAGTACTTC
d_call: .
clone_size: .
j_call: TRBJ2-7
v_call: TRBV4-1

cdr3_aa: CASSHVSGHAKNIQYF
cdr3_nt: TGCGCCAGCAGCCACGTAAGCGGGCACGCCAAAAACATTCAGTACTTC
d_call: .
clone_size: .
j_call: TRBJ2-4
v_call: TRBV5-1

cdr3_aa: CASSQEVAGGPHEQYF
cdr3_nt: TGCGCCAGCAGCCAAGAGGTAGCGGGGGGGCCTCACGAGCAGTACTTC
d_call: TRBD2
clone_size: .
j_call: TRBJ2-7
v_call: TRBV4-1

cdr3_aa: CSVEIRDTTLTDTQYF
cdr3_nt: TGCAGCGTTGAGATTAGGGACACGACACTCACAGATACGCAGTATTTT
d_call: .
clone_size: .
j_call: TRBJ2-3
v_call: TRBV29-1

cdr3_aa: CASSDQRLNTEAFF
cdr3_nt: TGTGCCAGCAGTGATCAGAGACTAAACACTGAAGCTTTCTTT
d_call: .
clone_size: .
j_call: TRBJ1-1
v_call: TRBV2

cdr3_aa: CASSYPGGQGNSPLHF
cdr3_nt: TGTGCCAGCAGTTACCCAGGGGGACAGGGTAATTCACCCCTCCACTTT
d_call: TRBD1
clone_size: .
j_call: TRBJ1-6
v_call: TRBV6-6

cdr3_aa: CASTPQPSYNEQFF
cdr3_nt: TGTGCCAGCACTCCACAACCATCCTACAATGAGCAGTTCTTC
d_call: .
clone_size: .
j_call: TRBJ2-1
v_call: TRBV6-5

cdr3_aa: CASSIPSGRAGTGELFF
cdr3_nt: TGTGCCAGTAGTATCCCTAGCGGGAGGGCGGGCACCGGGGAGCTGTTTTTT
d_call: TRBD2
clone_size: .
j_call: TRBJ2-2
v_call: TRBV19